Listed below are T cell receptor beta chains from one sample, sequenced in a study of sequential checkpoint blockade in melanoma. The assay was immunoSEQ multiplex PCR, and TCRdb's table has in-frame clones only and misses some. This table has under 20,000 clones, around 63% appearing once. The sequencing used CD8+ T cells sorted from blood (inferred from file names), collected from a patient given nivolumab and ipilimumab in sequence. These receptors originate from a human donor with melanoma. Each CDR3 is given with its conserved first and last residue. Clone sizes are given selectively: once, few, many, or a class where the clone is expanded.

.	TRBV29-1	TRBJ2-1	CSVESPQTVTNEQFF
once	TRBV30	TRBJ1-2	CAWIETGPSQNGYTF
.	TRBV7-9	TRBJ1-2	CASSLGPGFDGYTF
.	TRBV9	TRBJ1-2	CASSPSGVDYGYTF
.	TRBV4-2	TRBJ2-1	CASSQEQLASDEQFF
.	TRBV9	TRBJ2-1	CASAGERGYNEQFF
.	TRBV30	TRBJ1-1	CAWSVVYEAFF
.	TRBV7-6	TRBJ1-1	CASSLTGVAEAFF
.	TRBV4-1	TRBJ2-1	CASSQVAGGYNEQFF
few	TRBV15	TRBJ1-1	CATRSTVNTEAFF
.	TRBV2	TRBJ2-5	CASRPGQLETQYF
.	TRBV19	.	CASSLGTSGLYEQYF
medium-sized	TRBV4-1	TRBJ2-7	CASSHLPGTGYEQYF
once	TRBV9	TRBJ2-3	CASSVSGRSTDTQYF
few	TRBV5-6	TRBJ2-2	CASSSRDRPTGELFF
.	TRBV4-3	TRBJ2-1	CASSQVGTSVYNEQFF
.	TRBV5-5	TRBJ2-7	CASSSVAGRTSYEQYF
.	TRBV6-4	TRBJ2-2	CASSAAGEEGELFF
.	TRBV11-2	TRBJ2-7	CASSSGGGYEQYF
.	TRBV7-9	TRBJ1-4	CASSHDRGLYANEKLFF
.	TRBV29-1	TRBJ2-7	CSVRDRTYEQYF
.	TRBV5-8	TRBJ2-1	CASSLAAYEQFF
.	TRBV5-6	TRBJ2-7	CASSITGTGFREQYF
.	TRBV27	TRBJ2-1	CASTPGGPYNEQFF
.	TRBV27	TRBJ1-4	CASKDRALATNEKLFF
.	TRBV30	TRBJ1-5	CAWSFGDRGTVYQPQHF
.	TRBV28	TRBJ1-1	CASTTGRDRGQGWTEAFF
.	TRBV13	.	CASSFWAAQSREQYF
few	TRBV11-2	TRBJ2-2	CASSLLGSGQGPTGELFF
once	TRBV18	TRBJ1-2	CASSPPIITGGIGYTF
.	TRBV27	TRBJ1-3	CASSPTPPDSGNTIYF
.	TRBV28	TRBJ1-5	CASMGRRGIQPQHF
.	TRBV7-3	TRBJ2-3	CASSLEGTDTQYF
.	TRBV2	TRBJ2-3	CASSDRSTDTQYF
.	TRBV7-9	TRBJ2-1	CASSSRILAEQFF
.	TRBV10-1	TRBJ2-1	CASSESSRLAVAYNEQFF
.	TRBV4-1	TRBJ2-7	CASSPEHGYEQYF
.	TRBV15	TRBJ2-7	CATSRGQGISEQYF
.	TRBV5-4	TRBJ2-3	CASSGWTSSDTDTQYF
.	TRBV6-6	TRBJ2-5	CASSYYSLAGQETQYF
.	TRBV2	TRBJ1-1	CATGEAFF
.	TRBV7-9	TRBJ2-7	CASSRDIKSYEQYF
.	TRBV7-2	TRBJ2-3	CASSTGGWSTDTQYF